A single sample gave rise to the 27 T cell receptor beta chains below, sequenced in a study of identical twins. TCRdb processed the 5' RACE reads anew with MiXCR; each CDR3 protein has one entry. This sample has hundreds of thousands of distinct CDR3 sequences, with approximately 18% found just once. These data were likewise used in another study, on T cells expressing NK-cell markers.

The sequenced sample consisted of PBMCs. The source of these receptors is a woman under 30 in good health.

This clonotype showed up just a few times. V and J are TRBV20-1 and TRBJ2-3; TRBD2 might be the D (6 bases). V was cut by 6 bases and J by 2 bases, with 24 bases left in between. Per the germline V gene, CDR1 is DFQATT and CDR2 is SNEGSKA (reference sequence). The CDR3 consists of 17 residues. The CDR3 sequence: CSALGEVLAHYTDTQYF. The CDR3 coding sequence is TGCAGTGCCCTAGGGGAAGTCCTAGCGCACTACACAGATACGCAGTATTTT.

This sequence joins TRBV24-1 and TRBJ2-7; D gene uncertain. Trimming left V 6 bases short and J 5 bases short, with 10 bases between. CDR3 length: 12 residues. The germline V gene encodes CDR1 KGHDR and CDR2 SFDVKD. CDR3 nucleotides: TGTGCCACCAGTAAGGACGGTGACGAGCAGTACTTC. Residues: CATSKDGDEQYF.

The rearrangement joins TRBV11-3 to TRBJ1-3, with 9 bases lining up with TRBD1. Germline V CDR1 and CDR2: SGHNT, YENEEA. V trimming: 4 bases; J trimming: 3 bases; junction bases outside the gene matches: 4. This CDR3 is built from 15 residues. CDR3 in amino acids: CASSSGQGRGNTIYF. The CDR3 nucleotides read TGTGCCAGCAGCTCGGGACAGGGCCGTGGAAACACCATATATTTT.

This clonotype was seen many times. The chain has TRBV20-1 and TRBJ2-1; D is unclear. The CDR3 extends over 11 amino acids. Germline V gene data show CDR1 as DFQATT and CDR2 as SNEGSKA (reference sequence). V was cut by 8 bases and J by 9 bases, with 14 bases left in between. The CDR3 loop is CSFSGSGEQFF. CDR3 DNA sequence: TGCAGTTTCTCGGGTAGTGGTGAGCAGTTCTTC.

This clonotype was counted only a few times. The chain uses TRBV6-5 and TRBJ2-2; unclear D gene. Trimming took off 2 bases at V and 5 bases at J, with 12 bases between the two ends. Germline V gives CDR1 MNHEY, CDR2 SVGAGI. The CDR3 runs 15 residues. Written as DNA, the CDR3 is TGTGCCAGCAGTTACAGTGGGCCGTGGACCGGGGAGCTGTTTTTT. It specifies CASSYSGPWTGELFF.

This clonotype was detected only a few times. The V and J genes are TRBV6-4 and TRBJ2-1; perhaps D is TRBD1 or TRBD2 (5 bases each). The CDR3 covers 17 residues. The germline V and J ends were trimmed by 4 bases and 0 bases, with 16 bases remaining between them. Germline values: CDR1 MRHNA, CDR2 SNTAGT. The CDR3 DNA reads as TGTGCCAGCAGTGGCGATGGGGACCGTAGCTCCTACAATGAGCAGTTCTTC. This gives the protein CASSGDGDRSSYNEQFF.

This clonotype occurred a few times. The chain employs TRBV7-7 and TRBJ2-1; the match to TRBD2 covers 9 bases. The germline V gene encodes CDR1 SSHAT and CDR2 FNYEAQ (reference sequence). The CDR3 runs to 13 residues. After removal of 11 bases from V and 8 bases from J, the junction contained 10 bases not matched to a gene. The CDR3 is CAPERREGDEQFF. CDR3 nucleotides: TGTGCCCCAGAGAGGCGGGAGGGGGATGAGCAGTTCTTC. Based on the CDR3 plus reference TRBV7-7 and TRBJ2-1, the full variable domain is GAGVSQSPRYKVTKRGQDVTLRCDPISSHATLYWYQQALGQGPEFLTYFNYEAQPDKSGLPSDRFSAERPEGSISTLTIQRTEQRDSAMYRCAPERREGDEQFFGPGTRLTVL.

The chain employs TRBV11-3 and TRBJ2-1; unclear D gene. The CDR3 is 15 residues long. V lost 0 bases and J 4 bases, leaving 10 bases between the germline ends. Germline CDR1 is SGHNT and CDR2 is YENEEA. CDR3 region: CASSLDRADYNEQFF. CDR3 coding DNA: TGTGCCAGCAGCTTAGATAGGGCCGATTACAATGAGCAGTTCTTC.

At least ten counts were recorded for this clonotype. The rearrangement joins TRBV6-1 to TRBJ1-4; TRBD1 agrees at 7 bases. V lost 6 bases, J lost 0 bases, and 1 base stayed unmatched. Per the germline V gene, CDR1 is MNHNS and CDR2 is SASEGT. The CDR3 covers 14 residues. The CDR3 DNA is TGTGCCAGCAGGGGGACAGCAACTAATGAAAAACTGTTTTTT. It codes for CASRGTATNEKLFF.

This clonotype appeared many times. The junction does not match germline at one end; this may be a read error. This chain links TRBV12-3 or TRBV12-4 with TRBJ1-1; D possibly corresponds to TRBD1 (5 bases). CDR3 length: 13 residues. Written as DNA, the CDR3 is TGCGCCAGCAGCTTGGGAGGGGCCACTGAAGCTTTCTTT. It is translated as CASSLGGATEAFF.

The chain couples TRBV7-8 to TRBJ2-1; D remains unclear. This CDR3 has 14 amino acids. Trimming stripped 5 bases from V and 10 bases from J, with 18 bases between. Germline V gene data show CDR1 as SGHVS and CDR2 as FQNEAQ. The CDR3 DNA reads as TGTGCCAGCAGCGAAGACTGGGTCGCGGCGGAGCAGTTCTTC. Its translation: CASSEDWVAAEQFF.

This clonotype was detected a few times. V gene TRBV10-1 combines with J gene TRBJ1-3, with D hard to call. This CDR3 contains 13 residues. The V and J ends lost 4 bases and 7 bases respectively, with 11 bases between them. CDR1 and CDR2 from the germline V gene are WNHNN and SYGVQD (reference sequence). The CDR3 sequence: CASSGSAVNTIYF. The CDR3 nucleotides read TGCGCCAGCAGTGGAAGCGCGGTCAACACCATATATTTT.

This chain links TRBV2 with TRBJ1-1, with TRBD1 as a possible D gene (5 bases). The V end was cut by 7 bases, the J end by 4 bases, with 13 bases between. Germline V gene data show CDR1 as SNHLY and CDR2 as FYNNEI. The CDR3 contains 13 residues. CDR3 amino acids: CASMWWGGTEAFF. The CDR3 DNA reads TGTGCCAGCATGTGGTGGGGGGGCACTGAAGCTTTCTTT.

In its sample, this clonotype was seen a few times. This chain connects TRBV7-9 to TRBJ2-7; possibly TRBD2 for D (6 bases). This CDR3 is built from 13 residues. V lost 5 bases and J 6 bases, leaving 14 bases between the germline ends. Germline lookup yields CDR1 SEHNR and CDR2 FQNEAQ (reference sequence). For the CDR3, the DNA is TGTGCCAGCAGCCTTAGCGGAACCCTCGAGCAGTACTTC. This sequence encodes CASSLSGTLEQYF.

This clonotype was recorded a few times. The V and J genes are TRBV10-1 and TRBJ2-2, with 10 bases identical to TRBD2. J was trimmed by 7 bases and V by 10 bases; bases with no gene match: 6. The CDR3 sequence is 13 residues long. Per germline, CDR1 WNHNN and CDR2 SYGVQD (reference sequence). The CDR3, as DNA: TGCGCCAACCCGAGCGGGGGGGACGGGGAGCTGTTTTTT. Translating gives CANPSGGDGELFF.

This clonotype was counted a few times. The chain links TRBV6-5 to TRBJ2-5; the match to TRBD2 covers 15 bases. The CDR3 sequence is 17 residues long. V dropped 4 bases and J dropped 5; count of bases not matched to a gene: 8. CDR1 and CDR2 from the germline V gene are MNHEY and SVGAGI. The CDR3 spells CASSFLGLAGGEETQYF. CDR3 bases: TGTGCCAGCAGTTTCCTCGGACTAGCGGGGGGGGAGGAGACCCAGTACTTC.

This clonotype was found many times. V usage is TRBV4-3 and J usage is TRBJ1-5; no definite D call. CDR1 and CDR2 (germline): LGHNA, YSLEER. V dropped 2 bases and J dropped 8 bases, with 22 bases sitting between them. The CDR3 consists of 17 residues. CDR3 loop: CASSQSSSGRVFEPQHF. The CDR3 DNA is TGCGCCAGCAGCCAATCGTCCTCGGGGAGGGTGTTTGAGCCCCAGCATTTT.

This clonotype was seen only a few times. This chain joins TRBV6-5 and TRBJ2-2; 7 bases match TRBD1. V gave up 2 bases and J gave up 4 bases; unmatched junction bases: 7. CDR3 length equals 16 residues. Germline lookup yields CDR1 MNHEY and CDR2 SVGAGI. DNA for the CDR3: TGTGCCAGCAGTTACGACCCGGGACAGACCACCGGGGAGCTGTTTTTT. Protein: CASSYDPGQTTGELFF.

This clonotype occurred a few times. A junction end diverges from the germline sequence, so it may reflect a read error. The chain's CDR3 is CASSSQAGGITDTRYF. CDR3 nucleotides: TGTGCCAGCAGCTCCCAAGCGGGGGGGATCACAGATACGCGGTATTTT. This sequence joins TRBV3-1 and TRBJ2-3; 10 nucleotides align to TRBD2. The CDR3 has 16 amino acids. CDR1 LGHDT and CDR2 YNNKEL come from the germline V gene (reference sequence).

The J gene is TRBJ2-7, the V gene TRBV12-5; D assignment may be TRBD1 or TRBD2 (5 bases each). This CDR3 contains 13 residues. Trimming took 1 base from V and 6 from J, leaving 10 bases between them. CDR1 LGHNT and CDR2 FRNRAP come from the germline V gene. The CDR3 DNA sequence: TGTGCTAGTGGTTTGGCCCCGGGACGCGAGCAGTACTTC. It translates to CASGLAPGREQYF.

This chain connects TRBV20-1 to TRBJ2-7, with a possible D match to TRBD1 (5 bases). V lost 3 bases to trimming and J lost 0 bases, with 12 bases between them. This CDR3 spans 14 amino acids. Germline CDR1 reads DFQATT; CDR2 reads SNEGSKA (reference sequence). The CDR3 coding sequence is TGCAGTGCTAGGACAGCCAAAAGCTCCTACGAGCAGTACTTC. It specifies CSARTAKSSYEQYF.

This clonotype appeared a few times. The genes are TRBV4-3 and TRBJ2-6, with D unresolved. V was cut by 7 bases and J by 4 bases, with 5 bases left in between. The V gene's germline CDR1 is LGHNA and CDR2 YSLEER. This CDR3 contains 12 residues. The CDR3 DNA follows: TGCGCCAGCAAAGGGGGGGCCAACGTCCTGACTTTC. Its protein product is CASKGGANVLTF.

V and J are TRBV7-8 and TRBJ2-3, with D hard to call. The germline V gene encodes CDR1 SGHVS and CDR2 FQNEAQ. Trimming pared 2 bases from V and 2 bases from J, leaving 20 bases between. This CDR3 is 18 amino acids long. The CDR3 nucleotides read TGTGCCAGCAGCTTATTATCACAGCGTAAAACTCACACAGATACGCAGTATTTT. It specifies CASSLLSQRKTHTDTQYF.

The chain employs TRBV7-2 and TRBJ2-1; 9 bases match TRBD2. Trimming cost V 1 base and J 6 bases; bases outside gene matches: 7. Germline CDR1 and CDR2: SGHTA and FQGNSA. The CDR3 is 16 residues long. CDR3 nucleotides: TGTGCCAGCAGCTTAGGCGGGGGGGTGAATATCAATGAGCAGTTCTTC. This gives the protein CASSLGGGVNINEQFF.

This clonotype has more than one count but fewer than ten. J is TRBJ2-1 and V is TRBV27; TRBD2 aligns across 9 bases. CDR1 MNHEY and CDR2 SMNVEV come from the germline V gene (reference sequence). J gave up 1 base and V 3 bases, and 4 bases lay outside the gene matches. The CDR3 runs 16 residues. The DNA of the CDR3 is TGTGCCAGCAGTTTCTCGGCGGGGGGGTCCTACAATGAGCAGTTCTTC. Its protein is CASSFSAGGSYNEQFF.

The chain couples TRBV10-3 to TRBJ2-1; perhaps TRBD2 as D (5 bases). The CDR3 runs 14 residues. Germline loops: CDR1 ENHRY, CDR2 SYGVKD. V was cut by 7 bases and J by 0 bases, with 10 bases left in between. CDR3: CAINGEPSYNEQFF. As DNA, the CDR3 is TGTGCCATCAATGGGGAGCCCTCCTACAATGAGCAGTTCTTC.

The chain links TRBV20-1 to TRBJ2-1; 9 bases fit TRBD2. The J segment lost 5 bases and the V segment lost 6 bases, leaving 17 bases of the junction unmatched. This CDR3 is 17 amino acids long. Germline V CDR1 and CDR2: DFQATT, SNEGSKA (reference sequence). The CDR3 sequence is CSARTQSGLAQHNEQFF. In DNA form, the CDR3 reads TGCAGTGCCAGGACCCAATCAGGACTAGCGCAACACAATGAGCAGTTCTTC.